The following is a TCR beta chain sequence with its context. Its target is unknown. This sample is part of a study of cytomegalovirus exposure and HLA in healthy donors. Study-wide results and limits: Clonal expansion was found to be greater in HLA-associated TCR beta chains than in equally common others in a later analysis.

Researchers ran the PCR with 60 Vbeta and 13 Jbeta primers. The assay was immunoSEQ multiplex PCR, and TCRdb's table has in-frame clones only and misses some. The sample comprises roughly 150,000 clones, about three quarters of which are singletons, and roughly 4.5% rests with the top ten. The CDR3 loop spans 14 amino acids. V was pared by 3 bases and J by 8 bases, with 19 bases between. CDR1 is GTSNPN, CDR2 SVGIG, per germline (reference sequence). The receptor comes from a man aged 18 to 29 in good health and CMV-seropositive. The chain uses TRBV30 and TRBJ1-2; D uncertain. Sequenced input: PBMCs. CDR3 sequence: CAWSLPPGTGGYTF. As DNA, the CDR3 is TGTGCCTGGAGCCTACCTCCGGGTACGGGAGGCTACACCTTC.